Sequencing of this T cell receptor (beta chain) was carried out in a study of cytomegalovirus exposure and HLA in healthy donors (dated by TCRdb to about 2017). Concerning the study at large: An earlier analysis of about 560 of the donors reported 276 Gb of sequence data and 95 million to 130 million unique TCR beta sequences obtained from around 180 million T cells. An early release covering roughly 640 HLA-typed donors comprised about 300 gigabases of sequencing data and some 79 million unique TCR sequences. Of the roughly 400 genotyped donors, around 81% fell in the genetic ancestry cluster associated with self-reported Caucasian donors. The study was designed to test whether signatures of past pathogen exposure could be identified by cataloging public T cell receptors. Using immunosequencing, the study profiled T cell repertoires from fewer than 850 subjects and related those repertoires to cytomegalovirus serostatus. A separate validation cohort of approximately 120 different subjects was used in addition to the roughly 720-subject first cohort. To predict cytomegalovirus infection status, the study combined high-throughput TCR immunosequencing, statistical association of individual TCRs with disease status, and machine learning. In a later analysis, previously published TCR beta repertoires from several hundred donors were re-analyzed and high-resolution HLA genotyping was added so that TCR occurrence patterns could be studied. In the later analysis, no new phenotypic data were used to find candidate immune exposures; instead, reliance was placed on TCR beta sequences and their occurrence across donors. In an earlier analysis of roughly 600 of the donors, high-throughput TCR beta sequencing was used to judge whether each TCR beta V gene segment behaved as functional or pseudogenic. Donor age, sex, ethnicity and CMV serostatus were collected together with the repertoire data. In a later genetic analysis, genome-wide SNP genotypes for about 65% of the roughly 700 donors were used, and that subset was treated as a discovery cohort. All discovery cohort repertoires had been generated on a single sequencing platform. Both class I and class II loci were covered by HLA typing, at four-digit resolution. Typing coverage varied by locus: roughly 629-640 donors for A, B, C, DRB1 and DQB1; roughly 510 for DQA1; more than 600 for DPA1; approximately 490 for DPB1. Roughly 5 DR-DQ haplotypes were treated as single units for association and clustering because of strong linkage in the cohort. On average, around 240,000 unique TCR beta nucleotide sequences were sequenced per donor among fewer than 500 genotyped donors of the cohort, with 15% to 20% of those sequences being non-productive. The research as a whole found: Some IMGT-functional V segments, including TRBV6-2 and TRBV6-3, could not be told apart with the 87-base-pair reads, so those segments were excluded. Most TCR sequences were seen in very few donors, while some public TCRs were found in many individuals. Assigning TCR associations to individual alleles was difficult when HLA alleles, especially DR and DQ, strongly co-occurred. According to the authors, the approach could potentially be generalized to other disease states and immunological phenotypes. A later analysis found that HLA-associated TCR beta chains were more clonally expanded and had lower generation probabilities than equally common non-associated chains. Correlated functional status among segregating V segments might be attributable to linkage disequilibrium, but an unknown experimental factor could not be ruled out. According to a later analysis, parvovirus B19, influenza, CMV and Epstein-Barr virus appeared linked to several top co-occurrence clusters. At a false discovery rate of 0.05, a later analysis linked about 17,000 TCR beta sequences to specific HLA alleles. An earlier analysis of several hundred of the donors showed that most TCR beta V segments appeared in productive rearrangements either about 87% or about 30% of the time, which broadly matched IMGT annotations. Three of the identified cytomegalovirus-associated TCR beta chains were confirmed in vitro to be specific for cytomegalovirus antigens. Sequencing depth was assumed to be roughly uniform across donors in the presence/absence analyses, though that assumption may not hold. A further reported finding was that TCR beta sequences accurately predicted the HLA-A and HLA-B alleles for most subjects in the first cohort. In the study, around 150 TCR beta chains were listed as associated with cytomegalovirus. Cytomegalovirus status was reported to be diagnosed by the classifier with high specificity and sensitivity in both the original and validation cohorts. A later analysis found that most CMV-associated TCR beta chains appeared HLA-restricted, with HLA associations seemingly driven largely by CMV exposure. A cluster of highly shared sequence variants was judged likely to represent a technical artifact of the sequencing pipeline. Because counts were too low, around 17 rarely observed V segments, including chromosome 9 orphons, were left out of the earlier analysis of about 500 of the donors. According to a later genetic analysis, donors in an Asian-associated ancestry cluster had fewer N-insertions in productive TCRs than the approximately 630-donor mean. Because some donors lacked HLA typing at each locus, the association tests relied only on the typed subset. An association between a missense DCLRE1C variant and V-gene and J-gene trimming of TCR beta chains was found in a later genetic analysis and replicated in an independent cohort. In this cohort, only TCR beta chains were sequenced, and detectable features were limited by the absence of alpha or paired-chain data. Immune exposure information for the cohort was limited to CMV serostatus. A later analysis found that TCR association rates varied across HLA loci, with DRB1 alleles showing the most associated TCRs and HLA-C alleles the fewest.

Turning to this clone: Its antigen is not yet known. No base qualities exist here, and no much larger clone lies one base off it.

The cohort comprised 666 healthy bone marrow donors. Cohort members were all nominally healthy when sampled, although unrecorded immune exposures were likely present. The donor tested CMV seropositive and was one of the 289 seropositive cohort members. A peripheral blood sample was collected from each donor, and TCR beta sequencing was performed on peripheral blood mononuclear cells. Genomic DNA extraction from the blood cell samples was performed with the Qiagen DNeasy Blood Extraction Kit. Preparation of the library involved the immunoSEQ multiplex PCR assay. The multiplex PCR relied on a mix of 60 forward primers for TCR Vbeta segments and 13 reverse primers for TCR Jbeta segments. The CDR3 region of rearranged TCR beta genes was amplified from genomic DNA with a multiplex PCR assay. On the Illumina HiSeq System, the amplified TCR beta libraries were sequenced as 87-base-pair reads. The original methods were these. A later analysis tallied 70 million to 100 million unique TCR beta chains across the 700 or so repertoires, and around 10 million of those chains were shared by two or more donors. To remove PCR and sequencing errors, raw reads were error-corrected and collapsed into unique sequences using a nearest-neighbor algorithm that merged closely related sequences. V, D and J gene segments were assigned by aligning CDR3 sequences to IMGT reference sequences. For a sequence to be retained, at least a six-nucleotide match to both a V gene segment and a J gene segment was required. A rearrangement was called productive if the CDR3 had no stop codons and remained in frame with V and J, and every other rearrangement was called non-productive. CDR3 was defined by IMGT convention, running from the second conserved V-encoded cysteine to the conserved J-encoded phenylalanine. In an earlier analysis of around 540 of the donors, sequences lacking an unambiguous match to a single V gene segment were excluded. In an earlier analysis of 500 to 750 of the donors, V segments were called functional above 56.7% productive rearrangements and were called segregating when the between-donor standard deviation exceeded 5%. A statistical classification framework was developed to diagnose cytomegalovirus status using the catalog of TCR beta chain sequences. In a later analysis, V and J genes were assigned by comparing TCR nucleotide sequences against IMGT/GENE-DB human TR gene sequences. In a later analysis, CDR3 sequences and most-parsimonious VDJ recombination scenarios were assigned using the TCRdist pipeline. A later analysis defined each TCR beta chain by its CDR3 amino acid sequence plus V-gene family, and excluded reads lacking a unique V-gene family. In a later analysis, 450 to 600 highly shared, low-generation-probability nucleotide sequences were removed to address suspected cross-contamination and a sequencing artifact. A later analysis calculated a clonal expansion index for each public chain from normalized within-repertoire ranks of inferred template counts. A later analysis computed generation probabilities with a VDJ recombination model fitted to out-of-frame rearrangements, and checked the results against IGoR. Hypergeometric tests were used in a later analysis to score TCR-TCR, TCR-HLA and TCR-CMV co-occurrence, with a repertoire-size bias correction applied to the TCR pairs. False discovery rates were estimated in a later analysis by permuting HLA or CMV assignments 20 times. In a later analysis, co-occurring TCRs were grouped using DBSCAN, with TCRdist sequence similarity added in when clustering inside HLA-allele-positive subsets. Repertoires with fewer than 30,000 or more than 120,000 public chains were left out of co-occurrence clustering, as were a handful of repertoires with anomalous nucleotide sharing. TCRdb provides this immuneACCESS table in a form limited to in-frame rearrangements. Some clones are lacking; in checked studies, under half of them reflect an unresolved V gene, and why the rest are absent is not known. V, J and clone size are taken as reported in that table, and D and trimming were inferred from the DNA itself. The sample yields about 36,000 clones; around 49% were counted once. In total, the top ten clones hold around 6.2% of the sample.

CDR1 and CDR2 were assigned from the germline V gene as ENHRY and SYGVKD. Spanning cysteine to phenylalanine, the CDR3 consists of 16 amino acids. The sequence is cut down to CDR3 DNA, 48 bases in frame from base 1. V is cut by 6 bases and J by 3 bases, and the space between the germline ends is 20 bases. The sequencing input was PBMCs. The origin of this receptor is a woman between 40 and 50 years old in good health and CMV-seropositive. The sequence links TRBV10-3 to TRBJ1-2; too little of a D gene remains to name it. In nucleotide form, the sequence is TGTGCCATCAGAGAACCCACGAGGGCGGGAGACTATGGCTACACCTTC. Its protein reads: CAIREPTRAGDYGYTF.